The rows below give T cell receptor beta chains drawn from one sample of a study of cytomegalovirus exposure and HLA in healthy donors. The protocol was immunoSEQ multiplex PCR, while the TCRdb copy is restricted to in-frame clones and leaves out a portion. The data contain about 120,000 clones, around 60% of them singletons. Sequencing used PBMCs. These receptor sequences come from a man aged 40-49 years in good health and CMV-seropositive. The CDR3 runs from the conserved cysteine through the conserved F or W. D genes are given only for firm matches. Rows give clone size only sometimes, using once, few, many, or a class for an expanded clone.

V	size	D	J	length	CDR3	DNA
TRBV30	.	.	TRBJ1-1	12	CAWAGGGTEAFF	TGTGCCTGGGCCGGCGGGGGCACTGAAGCTTTCTTT
TRBV7-9	.	.	TRBJ1-1	14	CASSLMGQNTEASF	TGTGCCAGCAGCTTAATGGGGCAGAACACTGAAGCTTCCTTT
TRBV5-1	.	.	TRBJ1-2	18	CASSLGWGPALHNYGYTF	TGCGCCAGCAGCTTGGGGTGGGGCCCAGCCCTCCATAACTATGGCTACACCTTC
TRBV9	few	.	TRBJ1-6	15	CASSVDGDTYSPLHF	TGTGCCAGCAGCGTAGACGGGGACACTTATTCACCCCTCCACTTT
TRBV19	once	.	TRBJ1-2	14	CASSMADVRYGYTF	TGTGCCAGTAGTATGGCCGATGTACGCTATGGCTACACCTTC
TRBV5-1	.	.	TRBJ1-5	15	CASSLEPISNQPQHF	TGCGCCAGCAGCTTGGAACCTATTAGCAATCAGCCCCAGCATTTT
TRBV19	.	TRBD1	TRBJ2-5	13	CATGWQGAKTQYF	TGTGCCACCGGATGGCAGGGGGCAAAGACCCAGTACTTC
TRBV19	.	TRBD2	TRBJ2-4	19	CASSPHPPSGGLAKNIQYF	TGTGCCAGTAGTCCCCACCCCCCTAGCGGGGGGCTAGCCAAAAACATTCAGTACTTC
TRBV7-3	.	TRBD2	TRBJ2-2	16	CASSLTGGSVSGELFF	TGTGCCAGCAGCTTAACAGGCGGGAGTGTTTCCGGGGAGCTGTTTTTT
TRBV5-8	.	.	TRBJ2-3	8	CASRAPVF	TGTGCCAGCAGGGCCCCAGTTTTT
TRBV5-1	once	.	TRBJ1-1	13	CASSLGGGGGAFF	TGCGCCAGCAGCTTGGGGGGGGGCGGTGGAGCTTTCTTT
TRBV25-1	few	.	TRBJ1-1	15	CASSEYKGLGTEAFF	TGTGCCAGCAGTGAATATAAGGGGCTGGGCACTGAAGCTTTCTTT
TRBV4-2	.	TRBD2	TRBJ2-3	17	CASSQVTAGVSTDTQYF	TGTGCCAGCAGCCAAGTTACAGCGGGAGTGAGCACAGATACGCAGTATTTT
TRBV6-5	few	.	TRBJ1-3	15	CASSYSADSGNTIYF	TGTGCCAGCAGTTACTCTGCGGACTCTGGAAACACCATATATTTT
TRBV7-2	once	TRBD2	TRBJ2-3	15	CASRPTAGGLDAQYF	TGTGCCAGCAGGCCAACCGCGGGAGGGCTGGATGCGCAGTATTTT
TRBV6-6	.	.	TRBJ1-2	12	CASSSTGSGYTF	TGTGCCAGCAGTTCCACAGGGTCTGGCTACACCTTC
TRBV5-1	.	.	TRBJ1-1	19	CASSSFPTNTGTMNTEAFF	TGCGCCAGCAGCTCCTTTCCGACGAACACAGGGACTATGAACACTGAAGCTTTCTTT
TRBV5-1	.	.	TRBJ2-7	13	CASSLGQFYEQYF	TGCGCCAGCAGCTTGGGACAGTTCTACGAGCAGTACTTC
TRBV9	.	TRBD2	TRBJ2-3	20	CASSVASGGSGISSTDTQYF	TGTGCCAGCAGCGTAGCGTCGGGGGGATCAGGGATATCTAGCACAGATACGCAGTATTTT
TRBV29-1	.	TRBD1	TRBJ2-7	13	CSVLPGQGTGQYF	TGCAGCGTACTGCCGGGACAGGGAACGGGGCAGTACTTC
TRBV7-3	.	TRBD2	TRBJ2-1	15	CASSFTSGGALEQFF	TGTGCCAGCAGCTTTACTAGCGGGGGGGCCTTAGAGCAGTTCTTC
TRBV5-1	.	.	TRBJ2-2	14	CASSLDREDGELFF	TGCGCCAGCAGCCTCGACAGGGAGGACGGGGAGCTGTTTTTT
TRBV19	.	TRBD1	TRBJ1-3	17	CASSAGQATASGNTIYF	TGTGCCAGTAGTGCGGGACAGGCGACCGCCTCTGGAAACACCATATATTTT
TRBV7-3	few	.	TRBJ2-5	12	CASSLDSNTQYF	TGTGCCAGCAGCTTAGATAGTAATACCCAGTACTTC
TRBV7-2	once	TRBD1	TRBJ1-1	16	CASSATGGASTTEAFF	TGTGCCAGCAGCGCAACAGGGGGCGCTTCGACTACTGAAGCTTTCTTT
TRBV7-2	.	TRBD2	TRBJ2-7	15	CASSLVEAGETEQYF	TGTGCCAGCAGCTTAGTGGAGGCGGGAGAGACCGAGCAGTACTTC
TRBV30	.	TRBD1	TRBJ2-2	14	CAGRTGVDTGELFF	TGTGCCGGGCGGACAGGGGTTGACACCGGGGAGCTGTTTTTT
TRBV28	few	TRBD1	TRBJ2-2	17	CASSLLGQGGSTGELFF	TGTGCCAGCAGTTTGCTCGGACAGGGGGGAAGCACCGGGGAGCTGTTTTTT
TRBV7-3	.	.	TRBJ2-1	15	CASSPRRGLYNEQFF	TGTGCCAGCAGCCCCAGGCGGGGGCTCTACAATGAGCAGTTCTTC
TRBV18	.	TRBD1	TRBJ2-2	16	CASSPRQGSGTGELFF	TGTGCCAGCTCACCGAGACAGGGCTCGGGGACCGGGGAGCTGTTTTTT
TRBV2	.	TRBD2	TRBJ2-7	13	CASKTSATYEQYF	TGTGCCAGCAAGACTAGCGCAACCTACGAGCAGTACTTC
TRBV18	few	TRBD1	TRBJ1-5	14	CASSPETGDQPQHF	TGTGCCAGCTCACCCGAGACAGGGGATCAGCCCCAGCATTTT
TRBV5-1	few	TRBD1	TRBJ1-5	14	CASSPGTVNQPQHF	TGCGCCAGCAGCCCAGGGACAGTAAATCAGCCCCAGCATTTT
TRBV4-1	.	TRBD1	TRBJ2-7	14	CASSQYWTGVEQYF	TGCGCCAGCAGCCAGTATTGGACAGGGGTCGAGCAGTACTTC
TRBV6-5	.	TRBD1	TRBJ1-2	13	CASSLDRNYGYTF	TGTGCCAGCAGTTTGGACAGGAACTATGGCTACACCTTC
TRBV11-3	.	.	TRBJ2-5	14	CASSFGGGRETQYF	TGTGCCAGCAGCTTTGGCGGAGGTCGGGAGACCCAGTACTTC
TRBV5-6	.	TRBD1	TRBJ1-2	13	CASSLDRVAGYTF	TGTGCCAGCAGTTTGGACAGGGTGGCTGGCTACACCTTC
TRBV7-6	.	.	TRBJ2-2	15	CASSLAYQGAGELFF	TGTGCCAGCAGCTTAGCGTATCAAGGGGCCGGGGAGCTGTTTTTT
TRBV15	.	.	TRBJ2-7	15	CATSRDAGRSYEQYF	TGTGCCACCAGCAGAGATGCGGGACGATCCTACGAGCAGTACTTC
TRBV19	few	TRBD2	TRBJ2-4	17	CASSFGLAGGIKNIQYF	TGTGCCAGTAGTTTTGGGCTAGCGGGGGGGATAAAAAACATTCAGTACTTC
TRBV5-1	.	TRBD2	TRBJ2-5	16	CASSLRISGIQETQYF	TGCGCCAGCAGCTTGCGTATTAGCGGGATCCAAGAGACCCAGTACTTC
TRBV9	few	.	TRBJ1-2	13	CASSAQVSYGYTF	TGTGCCAGCAGCGCCCAAGTTAGTTATGGCTACACCTTC
TRBV6-1	.	TRBD1	TRBJ1-6	16	CASSEGTGGNNSPLHF	TGTGCCAGCAGTGAAGGGACAGGGGGCAACAATTCACCCCTCCACTTT
TRBV5-1	few	TRBD1	TRBJ2-5	14	CASSTGTGRETQYF	TGCGCCAGCAGCACGGGGACAGGGCGAGAGACCCAGTACTTC
TRBV6-5	few	.	TRBJ1-4	12	CASSRRDKKLFF	TGTGCCAGCAGTCGACGGGATAAAAAACTGTTTTTT
TRBV11-2	.	.	TRBJ2-7	13	CASSSSEGGEQCF	TGTGCCAGCAGCTCCTCGGAGGGTGGCGAGCAGTGCTTC